These 2 T cell receptor beta chains originate from one sample sequenced in a study of Graves' ophthalmopathy and Graves' hyperthyroidism. From RNA, the CDR3 regions of TCR beta chains were amplified and sequenced. First-round RT-PCR relied on HTBI primers, and a second-round multiplex PCR came next. TCRdb re-analysed the multiplex PCR reads in MiXCR, keeping a single row per CDR3 protein. The sample lists just over 600,000 distinct CDR3 sequences, 20% to 25% occurring once. The sample consisted of peripheral blood. All receptors come from a woman in her late teens or twenties with stable Graves' hyperthyroidism. Some clones in this sample may be carry-over from other donors' samples.

This clonotype was counted between two and nine times. The V gene is TRBV28, the J gene TRBJ1-6, with D uncertain. The CDR3 is 16 amino acids. The V gene lost 1 base and the J gene lost 0 bases, with 7 bases spanning the gap. The germline CDR1 and CDR2 sequences are MDHEN and SYDVKM. The CDR3 loop reads CASSLSGLSYNSPLHF. CDR3 bases: TGTGCCAGCAGTTTATCCGGGCTCTCCTATAATTCACCCCTCCACTTT.

At least ten counts were recorded for this clonotype. The rearrangement joins TRBV5-1 to TRBJ2-5; possible D gene TRBD2, 5 bases. V lost 0 bases and J lost 2, with 11 bases in between. The CDR3 contains 15 residues. CDR1 and CDR2 from the germline V gene are SGHRS and YFSETQ. The DNA for the CDR3 is TGCGCCAGCAGCTTGGTTTGGTGGGAGCAAGAGACCCAGTACTTC. This translates into CASSLVWWEQETQYF.